The 15 T cell receptor beta chains below all came from one sample that was sequenced in a study of T cell responses to AZD1222 COVID-19 vaccine. Data came from immunoSEQ multiplex PCR; TCRdb stores just in-frame clones and leaves some out. The repertoire holds about 130,000 clones, with approximately 93% as singletons. The material sequenced was peripheral blood, taken on day 0 of AZD1222 vaccination. The receptors were gathered from an adult in good health.

The rearrangement joins TRBV2 to TRBJ2-3, with D possibly TRBD2 on 5 matching bases. In germline, CDR1 is SNHLY, CDR2 FYNNEI. The CDR3 totals 15 residues. V lost 10 bases to trimming and J lost 3 bases, with 20 bases between them. The chain's CDR3 is CATSDEGRRTDTQYF. Written as DNA, the CDR3 is TGTGCCACCTCGGACGAGGGAAGAAGAACAGATACGCAGTATTTT.

This chain joins TRBV29-1 and TRBJ1-2, with unresolved D. Germline values: CDR1 SQVTM, CDR2 ANQGSEA. V was shortened by 4 bases and J by 6 bases, with 15 bases between the two germline ends. The CDR3 extends over 13 amino acids. The CDR3 bases are TGCAGCGTTGCATCTCTGGGCTCCAATGGCTACACCTTC. Translation: CSVASLGSNGYTF.

V usage is TRBV2 and J usage is TRBJ2-7; D unclear. CDR3 length: 11 residues. Germline CDR1 is SNHLY and CDR2 is FYNNEI. The V end lost 7 bases, the J end lost 7 bases, and 11 bases lay between the germline ends. This chain's CDR3 is CASTVGREQYF. CDR3 sequence (DNA): TGTGCCAGCACTGTTGGCCGGGAGCAGTACTTC.

J is TRBJ1-6 and V is TRBV5-1; 8 nucleotides align to TRBD1. The CDR3 is 13 residues long. The J segment lost 7 bases and the V segment lost 7 bases, leaving 4 bases of the junction unmatched. Germline CDR1 reads SGHRS; CDR2 reads YFSETQ. CDR3 protein: CASRGQENSPLHF. The CDR3, as DNA: TGCGCCAGCCGGGGACAGGAAAATTCACCCCTCCACTTT.

The chain combines TRBV3-1 (or the pseudogene TRBV3-2) with TRBJ1-1, with D perhaps matching TRBD1 (5 bases). Germline-derived CDR1 and CDR2 are LGHDT and YNNKEL (reference sequence). The CDR3 has 15 residues. Deletions cut 1 base from V and 3 bases from J, with 12 bases between. In nucleotides, the CDR3 is TGTGCCAGCAGCCAAGGGGGGGGAGCCTACACTGAAGCTTTCTTT. Encoded protein: CASSQGGGAYTEAFF.

This clone has a single count. V and J are TRBV6-1 and TRBJ2-7; no definite D call. The CDR3 is 14 residues long. The ends were cut back, 2 bases at V and 4 bases at J, with 12 bases in the middle. Germline V gives CDR1 MNHNS, CDR2 SASEGT. The CDR3 protein is CASSETNPVYEQYF. In DNA form, the CDR3 reads TGTGCCAGCAGTGAAACTAACCCAGTGTACGAGCAGTACTTC.

The rearrangement joins TRBV7-2 to TRBJ1-1, with a possible D match to TRBD1 (5 bases). Trimming removed 0 bases at V and 1 base at J, with 9 bases between. This CDR3 is built from 15 residues. CDR1 SGHTA and CDR2 FQGNSA come from the germline V gene. The CDR3 here is CASSLALGGNTEAFF. CDR3 nucleotide sequence: TGTGCCAGCAGCTTAGCGCTGGGGGGGAACACTGAAGCTTTCTTT.

The J gene is TRBJ2-7, the V gene TRBV28, with D possibly being TRBD2 (5 bases). CDR1 and CDR2 (germline): MDHEN, SYDVKM. The V gene lost 8 bases and the J gene lost 4 bases, with 21 bases spanning the gap. The CDR3 has 15 residues. The CDR3 DNA reads TGTGCCAGCTCCCGAAAGACCGGGATTCGGTACGAGCAGTACTTC. Protein product: CASSRKTGIRYEQYF.

This clone has only one observation. The gene calls are TRBV7-2 and TRBJ1-1; a weak D match, TRBD1 (6 bases). Germline-derived CDR1 and CDR2 are SGHTA and FQGNSA. This CDR3 is 12 amino acids long. V gave up 5 bases and J gave up 10 bases, with 14 bases separating them. This chain's CDR3 is CASSPGQLLAFF. The CDR3 nucleotides are TGTGCCAGCAGCCCAGGACAGCTCTTAGCTTTCTTT.

This rearrangement joins TRBV4-3 to TRBJ1-2, with D maybe TRBD1 (6 bases). This CDR3 comprises 14 residues. V was trimmed by 1 base and J by 6 bases, leaving 12 bases between them. Germline V gives CDR1 LGHNA, CDR2 YSLEER. The DNA for the CDR3 is TGCGCCAGCAGCCAAGGGGGGCGCGCAGATGGCTACACCTTC. Protein product: CASSQGGRADGYTF.

This chain links TRBV3-1 (or the pseudogene TRBV3-2) with TRBJ2-3; no clear D. Trimming took 2 bases from V and 0 from J, leaving 6 bases between them. CDR3 length equals 14 residues. Per the germline V gene, CDR1 is LGHDT and CDR2 is YNNKEL (reference sequence). The CDR3 reads CASSQSPSTDTQYF. In DNA form, the CDR3 reads TGTGCCAGCAGCCAATCCCCTAGCACAGATACGCAGTATTTT.

The genes are TRBV6-5 and TRBJ2-2; tentative D call: TRBD2 (6 bases). The V and J ends lost 6 bases and 5 bases respectively, with 16 bases between them. This CDR3 region has 15 residues. The germline V gene has CDR1 MNHEY and CDR2 SVGAGI. The CDR3 region is CASRWGEFITGELFF. The CDR3 nucleotides are TGTGCCAGCAGGTGGGGGGAGTTTATTACCGGGGAGCTGTTTTTT.

The table lists this clone with a count of one. This chain links TRBV5-1 with TRBJ2-1, with D possibly TRBD2 on 5 matching bases. V was pared by 0 bases and J by 2 bases, with 9 bases between. The CDR3 length is 15 residues. Germline CDR1 reads SGHRS; CDR2 reads YFSETQ. In nucleotides, the CDR3 is TGCGCCAGCAGCTTGGGGACCGGGACCTACAATGAGCAGTTCTTC. Translation: CASSLGTGTYNEQFF.

V usage is TRBV12-3 or TRBV12-4 and J usage is TRBJ1-1; D unclear. The CDR3 is made up of 13 amino acids. Trimming removed 3 bases at V and 2 bases at J, with 7 bases between. The CDR3 DNA reads as TGTGCCAGCAGTTTCCCTTTTAACACTGAAGCTTTCTTT. Protein: CASSFPFNTEAFF.

This chain joins TRBV5-4 and TRBJ1-2, with D possibly matching TRBD1 (5 bases). Trimming removed 4 bases at V and 4 bases at J, with 11 bases between. Germline assignment: CDR1 SGHNT and CDR2 YYREEE (reference sequence). The CDR3 spans 13 residues. DNA for the CDR3: TGTGCCAGCAGCCGTTGGGGGTCCTATGGCTACACCTTC. It is translated as CASSRWGSYGYTF.